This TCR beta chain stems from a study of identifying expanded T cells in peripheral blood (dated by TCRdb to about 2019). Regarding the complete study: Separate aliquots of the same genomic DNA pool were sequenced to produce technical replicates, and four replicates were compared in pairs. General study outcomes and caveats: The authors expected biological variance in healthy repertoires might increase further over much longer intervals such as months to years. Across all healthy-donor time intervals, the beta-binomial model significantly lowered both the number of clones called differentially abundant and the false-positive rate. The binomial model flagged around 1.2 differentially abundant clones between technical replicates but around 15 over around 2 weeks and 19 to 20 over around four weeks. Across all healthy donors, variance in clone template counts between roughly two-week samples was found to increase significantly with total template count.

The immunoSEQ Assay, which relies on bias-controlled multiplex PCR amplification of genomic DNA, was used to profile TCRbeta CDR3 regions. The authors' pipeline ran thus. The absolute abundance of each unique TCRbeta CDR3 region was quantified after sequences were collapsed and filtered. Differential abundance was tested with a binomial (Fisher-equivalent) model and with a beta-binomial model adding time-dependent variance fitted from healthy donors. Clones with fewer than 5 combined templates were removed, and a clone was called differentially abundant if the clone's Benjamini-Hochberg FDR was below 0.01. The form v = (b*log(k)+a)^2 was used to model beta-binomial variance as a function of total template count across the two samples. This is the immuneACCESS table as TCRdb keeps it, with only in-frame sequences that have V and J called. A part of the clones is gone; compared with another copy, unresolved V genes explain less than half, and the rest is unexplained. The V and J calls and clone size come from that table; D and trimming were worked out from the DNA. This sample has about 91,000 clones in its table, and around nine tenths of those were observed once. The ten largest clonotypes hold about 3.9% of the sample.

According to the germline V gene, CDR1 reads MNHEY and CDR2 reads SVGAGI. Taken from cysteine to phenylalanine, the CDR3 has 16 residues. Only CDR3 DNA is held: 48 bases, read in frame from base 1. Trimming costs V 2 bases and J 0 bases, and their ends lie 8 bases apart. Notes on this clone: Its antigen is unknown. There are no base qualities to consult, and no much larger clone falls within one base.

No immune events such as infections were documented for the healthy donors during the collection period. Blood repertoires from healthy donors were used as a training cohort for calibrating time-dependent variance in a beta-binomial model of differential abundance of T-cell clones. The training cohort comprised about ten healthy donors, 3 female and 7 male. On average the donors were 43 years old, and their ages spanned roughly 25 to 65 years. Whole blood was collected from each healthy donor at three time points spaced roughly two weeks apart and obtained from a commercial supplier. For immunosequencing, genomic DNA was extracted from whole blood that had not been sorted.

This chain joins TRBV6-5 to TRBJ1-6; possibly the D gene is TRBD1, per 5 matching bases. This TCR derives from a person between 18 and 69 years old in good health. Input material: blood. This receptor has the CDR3 CASSYGGSSYNSPLHF. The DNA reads TGTGCCAGCAGTTACGGGGGGAGCTCCTATAATTCACCCCTCCACTTT.